This note documents a single T cell receptor beta chain sequence. The record originates from a study of blood T cell repertoires in COVID-19. Study-level background: Donors in the United States, Italy and Spain gave samples during acute or convalescent COVID-19. The cDNA or gDNA used as material had been derived from T cells, B-cell-depleted T cells, or PBMCs.

Methods used by the authors: For nucleated cells, counts were estimated from reference gene primer amplification. The table came from immunoSEQ multiplex PCR; TCRdb's copy has only in-frame clones and leaves some out. V, J and clone size are those of that table, while D and trimming were read from the DNA. This repertoire shows under 150,000 clones, 75% to 90% found once; its top ten account for roughly an eighth. With 5 bases removed from V and 9 bases from J, the gap between germline ends came to 16 bases. The CDR3 runs 13 residues. Germline values: CDR1 MDHEN, CDR2 SYDVKM. The sequence derives from a human donor in a cohort sampled during active COVID-19. Source material: peripheral blood. This chain links TRBV28 with TRBJ1-1; the D is unclear. CDR3 protein: CASSQTGSPQAFF. CDR3 coding DNA: TGTGCCAGCAGTCAAACGGGGAGTCCCCAAGCTTTCTTT.